This TCR beta chain emerged from a study of identical twins. Overall study findings and caveats: Invariant cells of the MAIT and iNKT types might have partly distorted the zero-insertion analyses. Twins' excess sharing was less marked for out-of-frame beta sequences. Among monozygotic twins, out-of-frame TCR alpha sharing exceeded what models predicted. Clonotypes of the beta chain that were abundant in cord blood carried fewer insertions (memory repertoires showed none).

CDR1 and CDR2 (germline): SGHTA, FQGNSA. The length of the CDR3 is 14 residues. The V end was cut by 1 base, the J end by 8 bases, with 14 bases between. TCRdb re-analysed the 5' RACE reads in MiXCR, keeping a single row per CDR3 protein. Seen here are some 500,000 distinct CDR3 sequences, more than 9% observed once, and the top ten hold under 3%. This clonotype was seen a few times. Its target is unknown. In addition, the sample was reused for a study of yellow fever vaccine responses in identical twins.

V and J are TRBV7-2 and TRBJ1-2; no reliable D call. The sequencing sample was made of PBMCs. The source is a woman between 18 and 30 years old in good health. This CDR3 is CASSLVLTDVGYTF. The CDR3 bases are TGTGCCAGCAGCTTAGTTCTCACCGATGTGGGCTACACCTTC.